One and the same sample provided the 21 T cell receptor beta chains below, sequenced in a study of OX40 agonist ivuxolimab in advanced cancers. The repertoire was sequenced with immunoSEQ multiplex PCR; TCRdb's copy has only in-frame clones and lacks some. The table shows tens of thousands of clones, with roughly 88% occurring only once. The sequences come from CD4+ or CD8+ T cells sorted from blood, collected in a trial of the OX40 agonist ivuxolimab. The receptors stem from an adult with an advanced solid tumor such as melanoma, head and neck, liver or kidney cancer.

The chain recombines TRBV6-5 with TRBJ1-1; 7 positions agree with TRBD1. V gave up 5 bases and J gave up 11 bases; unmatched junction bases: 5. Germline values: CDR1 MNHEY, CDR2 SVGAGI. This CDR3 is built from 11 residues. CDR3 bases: TGTGCCAGCAGTACGGAGGGGGCGGCTTTCTTT. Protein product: CASSTEGAAFF.

CDR3 coding DNA: TGTGCCAGCAGTGAATTTTCCCCTACAGGGGGCTATGGCTACACCTTC. Its protein product is CASSEFSPTGGYGYTF. V gene TRBV2 combines with J gene TRBJ1-2, with 8 bases that match TRBD1. CDR3 size: 16 residues. Trimming at V came to 2 bases and at J to 4 bases, leaving 9 bases not matched to a gene. CDR1 and CDR2 (germline): SNHLY, FYNNEI.

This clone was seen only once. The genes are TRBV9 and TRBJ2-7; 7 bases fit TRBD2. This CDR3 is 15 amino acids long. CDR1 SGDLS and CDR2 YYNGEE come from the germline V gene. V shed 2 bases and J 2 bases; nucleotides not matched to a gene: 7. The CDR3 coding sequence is TGTGCCAGCAGCGTGTCGCCTAGCGGCCCCTACGAGCAGTACTTC. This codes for CASSVSPSGPYEQYF.

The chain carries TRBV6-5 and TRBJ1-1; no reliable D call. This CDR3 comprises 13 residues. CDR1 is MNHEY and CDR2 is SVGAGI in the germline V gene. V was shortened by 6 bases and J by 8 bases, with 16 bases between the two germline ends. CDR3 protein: CASSGVPRSEAFF. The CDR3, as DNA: TGTGCCAGCAGCGGGGTCCCAAGGTCGGAAGCTTTCTTT.

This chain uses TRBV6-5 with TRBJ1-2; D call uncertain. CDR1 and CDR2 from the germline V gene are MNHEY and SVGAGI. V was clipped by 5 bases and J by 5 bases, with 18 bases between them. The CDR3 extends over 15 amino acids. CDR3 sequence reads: CASSVPSRREYGYTF. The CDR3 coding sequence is TGTGCCAGCAGTGTCCCCTCCCGGCGCGAGTATGGCTACACCTTC.

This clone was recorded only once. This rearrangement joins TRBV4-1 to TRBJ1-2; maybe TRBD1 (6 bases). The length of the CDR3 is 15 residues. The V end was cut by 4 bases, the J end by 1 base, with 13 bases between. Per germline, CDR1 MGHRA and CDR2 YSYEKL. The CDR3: CASSRLDRDNYGYTF. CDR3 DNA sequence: TGCGCCAGCAGCCGCCTGGACAGAGATAACTATGGCTACACCTTC.

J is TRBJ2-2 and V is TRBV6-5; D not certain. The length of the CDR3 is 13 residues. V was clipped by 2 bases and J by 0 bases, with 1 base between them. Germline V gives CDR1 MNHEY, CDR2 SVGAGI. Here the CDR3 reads CASSYPNTGELFF. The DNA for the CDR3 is TGTGCCAGCAGTTACCCGAACACCGGGGAGCTGTTTTTT.

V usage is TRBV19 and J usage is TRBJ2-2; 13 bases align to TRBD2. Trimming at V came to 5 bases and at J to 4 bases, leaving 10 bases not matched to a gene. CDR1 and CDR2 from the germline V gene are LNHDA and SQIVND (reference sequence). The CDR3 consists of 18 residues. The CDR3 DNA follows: TGTGCCAGTAGTTCAGACCCTCGGACTAGCGGGAGCACCGGGGAGCTGTTTTTT. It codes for CASSSDPRTSGSTGELFF. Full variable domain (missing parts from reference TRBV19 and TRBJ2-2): DGGITQSPKYLFRKEGQNVTLSCEQNLNHDAMYWYRQDPGQGLRLIYYSQIVNDFQKGDIAEGYSVSREKKESFPLTVTSAQKNPTAFYLCASSSDPRTSGSTGELFFGEGSRLTVL.

CDR3 DNA sequence: TGTGCCAGCAGTTTTCCACCGATTGGGGTTGGGCAGTACTTC. This codes for CASSFPPIGVGQYF. The rearrangement joins TRBV28 to TRBJ2-7; D is unresolved. This CDR3 comprises 14 residues. The V gene lost 3 bases and the J gene lost 9 bases, with 18 bases spanning the gap. The germline gives CDR1 MDHEN, CDR2 SYDVKM. The variable domain in full, with the rest retrieved from reference TRBV28 and TRBJ2-7, is DVKVTQSSRYLVKRTGEKVFLECVQDMDHENMFWYRQDPGLGLRLIYFSYDVKMKEKGDIPEGYSVSREKKERFSLILESASTNQTSMYLCASSFPPIGVGQYFGPGTRLTVT.

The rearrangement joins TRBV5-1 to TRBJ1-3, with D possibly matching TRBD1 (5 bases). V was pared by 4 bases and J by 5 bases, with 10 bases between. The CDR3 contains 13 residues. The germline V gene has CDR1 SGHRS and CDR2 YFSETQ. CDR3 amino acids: CASSPGLRNTIYF. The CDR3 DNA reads TGCGCCAGCAGCCCGGGACTGAGAAACACCATATATTTT.

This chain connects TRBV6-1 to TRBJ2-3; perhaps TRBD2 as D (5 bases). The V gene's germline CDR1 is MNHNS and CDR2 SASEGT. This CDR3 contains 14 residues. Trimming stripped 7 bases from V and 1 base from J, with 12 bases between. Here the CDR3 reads CASTRGLGTDTQYF. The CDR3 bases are TGTGCCAGCACCCGGGGATTGGGCACAGATACGCAGTATTTT.

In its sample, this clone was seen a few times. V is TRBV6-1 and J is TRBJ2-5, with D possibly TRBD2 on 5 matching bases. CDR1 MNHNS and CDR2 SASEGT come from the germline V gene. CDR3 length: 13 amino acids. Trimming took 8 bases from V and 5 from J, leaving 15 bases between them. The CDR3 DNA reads TGTGCCAGCGAAGGACGGGATGGGGAGACCCAGTACTTC. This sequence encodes CASEGRDGETQYF.

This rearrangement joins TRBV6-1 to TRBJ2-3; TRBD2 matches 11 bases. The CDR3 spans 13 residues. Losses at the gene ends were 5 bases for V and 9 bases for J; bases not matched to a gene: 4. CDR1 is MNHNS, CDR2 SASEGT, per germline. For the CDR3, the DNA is TGTGCCAGCAGTCTAGCGGGAGGCAAGACGCAGTATTTT. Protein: CASSLAGGKTQYF.

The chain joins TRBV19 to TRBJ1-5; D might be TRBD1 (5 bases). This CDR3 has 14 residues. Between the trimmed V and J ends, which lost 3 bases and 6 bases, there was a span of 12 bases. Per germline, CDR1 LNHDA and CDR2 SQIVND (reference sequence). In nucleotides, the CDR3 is TGTGCCAGTAGTATTACCAGGGACGGTCAGCCCCAGCATTTT. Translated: CASSITRDGQPQHF.

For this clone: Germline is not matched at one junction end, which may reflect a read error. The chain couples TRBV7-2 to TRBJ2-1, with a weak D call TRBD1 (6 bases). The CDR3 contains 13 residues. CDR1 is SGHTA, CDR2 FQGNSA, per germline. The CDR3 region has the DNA TGTGCCAGCAGTTTAGGACAGTACAATGAGCAGTTCTTC. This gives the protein CASSLGQYNEQFF.

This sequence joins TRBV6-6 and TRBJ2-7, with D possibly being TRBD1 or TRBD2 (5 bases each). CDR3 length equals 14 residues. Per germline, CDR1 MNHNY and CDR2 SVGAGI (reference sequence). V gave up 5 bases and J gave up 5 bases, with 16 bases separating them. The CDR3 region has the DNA TGTGCCAGCAGTGGGGACCCTACCGGGGACGAGCAGTACTTC. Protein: CASSGDPTGDEQYF.

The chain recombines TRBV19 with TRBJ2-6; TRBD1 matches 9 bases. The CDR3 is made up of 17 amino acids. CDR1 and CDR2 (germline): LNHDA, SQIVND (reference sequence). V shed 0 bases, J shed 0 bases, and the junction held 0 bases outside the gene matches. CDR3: CASSIEGQGSGANVLTF. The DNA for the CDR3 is TGTGCCAGTAGTATAGAGGGACAGGGCTCTGGGGCCAACGTCCTGACTTTC.

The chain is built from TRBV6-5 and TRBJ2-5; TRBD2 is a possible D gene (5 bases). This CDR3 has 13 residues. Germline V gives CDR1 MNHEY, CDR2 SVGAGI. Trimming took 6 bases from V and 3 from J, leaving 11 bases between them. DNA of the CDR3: TGTGCCAGCAGCAGACACGGGGAAGAGACCCAGTACTTC. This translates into CASSRHGEETQYF.

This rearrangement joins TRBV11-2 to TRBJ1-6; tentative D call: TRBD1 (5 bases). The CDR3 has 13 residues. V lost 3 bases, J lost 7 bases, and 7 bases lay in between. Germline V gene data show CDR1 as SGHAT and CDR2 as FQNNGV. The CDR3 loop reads CASSLGLNSPLHF. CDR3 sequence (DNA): TGTGCCAGCAGCTTGGGACTGAATTCACCCCTCCACTTT. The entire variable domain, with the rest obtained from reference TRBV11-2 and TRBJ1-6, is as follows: EAGVAQSPRYKIIEKRQSVAFWCNPISGHATLYWYQQILGQGPKLLIQFQNNGVVDDSQLPKDRFSAERLKGVDSTLKIQPAKLEDSAVYLCASSLGLNSPLHFGNGTRLTVT.

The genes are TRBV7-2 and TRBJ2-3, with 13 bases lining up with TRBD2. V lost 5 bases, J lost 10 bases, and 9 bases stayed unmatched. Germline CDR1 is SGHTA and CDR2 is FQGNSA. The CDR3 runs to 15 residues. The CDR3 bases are TGTGCCAGCAGCGTTGGGACTAGCGGGACGGCACCGCAGTATTTT. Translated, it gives CASSVGTSGTAPQYF.

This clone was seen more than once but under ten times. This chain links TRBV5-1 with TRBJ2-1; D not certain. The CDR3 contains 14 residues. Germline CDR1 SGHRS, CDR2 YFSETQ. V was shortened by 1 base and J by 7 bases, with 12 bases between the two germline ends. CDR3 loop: CASSLPQVHNEQFF. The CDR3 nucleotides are TGCGCCAGCAGCTTGCCGCAGGTACATAATGAGCAGTTCTTC.